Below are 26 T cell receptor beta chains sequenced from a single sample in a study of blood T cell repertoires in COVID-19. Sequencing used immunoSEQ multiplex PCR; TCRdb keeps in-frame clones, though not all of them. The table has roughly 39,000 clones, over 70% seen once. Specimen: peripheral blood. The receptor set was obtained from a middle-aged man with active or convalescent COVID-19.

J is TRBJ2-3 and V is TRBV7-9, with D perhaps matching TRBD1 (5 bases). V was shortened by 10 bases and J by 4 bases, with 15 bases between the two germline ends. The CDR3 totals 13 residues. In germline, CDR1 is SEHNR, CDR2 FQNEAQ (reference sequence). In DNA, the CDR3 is TGTGCCACCCCGGACAAGGTCGCAGATACGCAGTATTTT. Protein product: CATPDKVADTQYF. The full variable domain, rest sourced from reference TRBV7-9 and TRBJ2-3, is DTGVSQNPRHKITKRGQNVTFRCDPISEHNRLYWYRQTLGQGPEFLTYFQNEAQLEKSRLLSDRFSAERPKGSFSTLEIQRTEQGDSAMYLCATPDKVADTQYFGPGTRLTVL.

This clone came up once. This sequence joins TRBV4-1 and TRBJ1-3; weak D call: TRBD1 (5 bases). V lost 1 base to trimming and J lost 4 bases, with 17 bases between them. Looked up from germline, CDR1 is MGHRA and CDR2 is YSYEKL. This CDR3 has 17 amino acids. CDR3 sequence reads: CASSQAPVGTSGNTIYF. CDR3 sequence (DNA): TGCGCCAGCAGCCAAGCTCCTGTGGGGACTTCAGGAAACACCATATATTTT.

The CDR3 is CASSAEADSPYGYTF. The CDR3 DNA follows: TGTGCCAGCAGTGCAGAAGCTGACAGTCCCTATGGCTACACCTTC. V is TRBV6-4 and J is TRBJ1-2, with D maybe TRBD1 (5 bases). This CDR3 comprises 15 residues. Germline V lookup: CDR1 MRHNA, CDR2 SNTAGT. V was cut by 4 bases and J by 4 bases, with 16 bases left in between.

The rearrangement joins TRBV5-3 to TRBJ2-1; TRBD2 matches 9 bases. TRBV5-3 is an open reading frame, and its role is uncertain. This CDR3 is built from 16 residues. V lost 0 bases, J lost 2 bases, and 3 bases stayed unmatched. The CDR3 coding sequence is TGTGCCAGAAGCTTGGGGGCTAGCGGGGCCTACAATGAGCAGTTCTTC. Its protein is CARSLGASGAYNEQFF.

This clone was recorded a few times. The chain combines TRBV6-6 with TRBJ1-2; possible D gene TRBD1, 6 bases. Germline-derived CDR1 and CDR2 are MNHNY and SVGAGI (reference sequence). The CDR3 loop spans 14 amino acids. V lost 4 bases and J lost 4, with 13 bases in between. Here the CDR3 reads CASSSYDRIYGYTF. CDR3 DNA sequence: TGTGCCAGCAGTTCCTACGACAGGATCTATGGCTACACCTTC.

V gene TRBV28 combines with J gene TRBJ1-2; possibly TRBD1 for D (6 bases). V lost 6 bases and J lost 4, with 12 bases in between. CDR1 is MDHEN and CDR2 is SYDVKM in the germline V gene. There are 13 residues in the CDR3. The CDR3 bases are TGTGCCAGCAGCCCAGACAGGAGCTATGGCTACACCTTC. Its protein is CASSPDRSYGYTF.

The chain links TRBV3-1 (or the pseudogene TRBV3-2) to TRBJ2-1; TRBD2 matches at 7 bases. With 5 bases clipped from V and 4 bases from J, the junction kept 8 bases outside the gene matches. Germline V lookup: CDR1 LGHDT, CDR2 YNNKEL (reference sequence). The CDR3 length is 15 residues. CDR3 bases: TGTGCCAGCAGCAGCGCTAGCGGTGCTTACAATGAGCAGTTCTTC. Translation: CASSSASGAYNEQFF.

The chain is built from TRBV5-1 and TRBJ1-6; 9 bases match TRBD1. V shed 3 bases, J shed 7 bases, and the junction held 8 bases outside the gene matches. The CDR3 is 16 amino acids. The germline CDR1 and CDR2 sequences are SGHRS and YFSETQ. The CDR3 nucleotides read TGCGCCAGCAGCTCTCGACCGGGACAGGGAAATTCACCCCTCCACTTT. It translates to CASSSRPGQGNSPLHF.

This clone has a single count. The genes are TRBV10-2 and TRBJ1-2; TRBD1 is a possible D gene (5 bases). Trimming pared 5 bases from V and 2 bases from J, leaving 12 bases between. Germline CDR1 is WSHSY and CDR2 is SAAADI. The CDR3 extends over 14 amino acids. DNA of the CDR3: TGCGCCAGCAGTTATGCGGGACGGAACTATGGCTACACCTTC. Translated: CASSYAGRNYGYTF.

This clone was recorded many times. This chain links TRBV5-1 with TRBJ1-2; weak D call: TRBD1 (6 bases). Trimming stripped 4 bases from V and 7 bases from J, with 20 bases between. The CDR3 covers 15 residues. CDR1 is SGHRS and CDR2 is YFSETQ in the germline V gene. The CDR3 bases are TGCGCCAGCAGCCCGCTAATTAAAACAGGGTTTGGCTACACCTTC. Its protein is CASSPLIKTGFGYTF.

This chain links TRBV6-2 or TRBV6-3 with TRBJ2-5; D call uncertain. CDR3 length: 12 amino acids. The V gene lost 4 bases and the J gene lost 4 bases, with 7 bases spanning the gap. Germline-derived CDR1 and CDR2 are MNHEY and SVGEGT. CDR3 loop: CASSSVLETQYF. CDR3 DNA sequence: TGTGCCAGCAGTTCGGTACTAGAGACCCAGTACTTC.

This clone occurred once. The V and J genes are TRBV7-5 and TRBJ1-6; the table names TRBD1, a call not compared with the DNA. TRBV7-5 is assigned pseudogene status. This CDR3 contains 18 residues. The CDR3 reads CARSLRFRDRDINSPLHF. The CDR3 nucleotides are TGTGCCAGAAGTTTAAGATTTCGGGACAGGGATATTAATTCACCCCTCCACTTT.

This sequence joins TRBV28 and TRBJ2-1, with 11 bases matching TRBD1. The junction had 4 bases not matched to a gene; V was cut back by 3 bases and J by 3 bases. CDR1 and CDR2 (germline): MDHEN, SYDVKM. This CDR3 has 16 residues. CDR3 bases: TGTGCCAGCAGTTTGGGAGGGACAGGGGGCTACAATGAGCAGTTCTTC. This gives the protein CASSLGGTGGYNEQFF.

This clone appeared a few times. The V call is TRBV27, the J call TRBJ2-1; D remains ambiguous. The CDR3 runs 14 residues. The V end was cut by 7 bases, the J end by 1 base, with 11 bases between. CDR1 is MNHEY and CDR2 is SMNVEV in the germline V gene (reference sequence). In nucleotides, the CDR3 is TGTGCCAGCAAGGAGACGCTATCCTACAATGAGCAGTTCTTC. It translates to CASKETLSYNEQFF.

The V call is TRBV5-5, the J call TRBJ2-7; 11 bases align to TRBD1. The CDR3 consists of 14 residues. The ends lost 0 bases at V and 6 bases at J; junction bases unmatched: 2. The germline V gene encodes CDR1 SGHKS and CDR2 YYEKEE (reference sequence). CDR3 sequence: CASSLVGTGGEQYV. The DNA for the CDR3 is TGTGCCAGCAGCTTGGTTGGGACAGGGGGCGAGCAGTACGTC.

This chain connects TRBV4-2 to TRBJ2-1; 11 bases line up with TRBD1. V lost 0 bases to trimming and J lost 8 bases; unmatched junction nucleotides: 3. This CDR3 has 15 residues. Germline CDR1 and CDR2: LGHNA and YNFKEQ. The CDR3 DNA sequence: TGTGCCAGCAGCCAAGAGGGACAGGGGGACGATGAGCAGTTCTTC. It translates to CASSQEGQGDDEQFF.

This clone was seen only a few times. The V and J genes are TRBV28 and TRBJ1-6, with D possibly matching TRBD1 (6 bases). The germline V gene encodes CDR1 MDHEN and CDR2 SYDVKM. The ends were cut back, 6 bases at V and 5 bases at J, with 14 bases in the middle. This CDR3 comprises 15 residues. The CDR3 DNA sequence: TGTGCCAGCAGCTTCATGGACAGTGATAATTCACCCCTCCACTTT. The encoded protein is CASSFMDSDNSPLHF.

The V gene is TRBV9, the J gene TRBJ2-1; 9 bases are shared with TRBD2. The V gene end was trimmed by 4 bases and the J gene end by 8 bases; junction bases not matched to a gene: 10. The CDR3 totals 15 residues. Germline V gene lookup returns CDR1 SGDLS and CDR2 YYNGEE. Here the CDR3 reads CASSPGTSRPDEQFF. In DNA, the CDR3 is TGTGCCAGCAGCCCAGGGACTAGCCGACCGGATGAGCAGTTCTTC.

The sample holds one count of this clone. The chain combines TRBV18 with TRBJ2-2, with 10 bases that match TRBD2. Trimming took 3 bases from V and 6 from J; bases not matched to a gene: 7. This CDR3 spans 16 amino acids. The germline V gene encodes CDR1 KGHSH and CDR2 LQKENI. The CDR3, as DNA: TGTGCCAGCTCACCTAGAGCTAGCGGGGGACCCGGGGAGCTGTTTTTT. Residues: CASSPRASGGPGELFF.

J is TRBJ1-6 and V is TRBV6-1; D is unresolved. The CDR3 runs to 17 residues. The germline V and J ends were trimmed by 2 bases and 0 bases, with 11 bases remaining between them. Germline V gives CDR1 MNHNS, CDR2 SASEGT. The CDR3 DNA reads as TGTGCCAGCAGTGAAATGGGCCGCTACTCCTATAATTCACCCCTCCACTTT. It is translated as CASSEMGRYSYNSPLHF.

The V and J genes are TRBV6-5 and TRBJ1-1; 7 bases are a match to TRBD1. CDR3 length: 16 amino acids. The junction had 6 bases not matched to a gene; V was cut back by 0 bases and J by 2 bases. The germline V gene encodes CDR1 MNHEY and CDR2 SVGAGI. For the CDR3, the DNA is TGTGCCAGCAGTTACTCCGGCGGGACAGTCAACACTGAAGCTTTCTTT. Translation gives CASSYSGGTVNTEAFF.

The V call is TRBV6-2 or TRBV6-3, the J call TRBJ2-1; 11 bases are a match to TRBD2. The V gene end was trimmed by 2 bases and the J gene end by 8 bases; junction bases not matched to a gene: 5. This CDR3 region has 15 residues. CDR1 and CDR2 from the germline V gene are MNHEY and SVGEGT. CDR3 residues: CASSYVLAGGDEQFF. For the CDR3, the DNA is TGTGCCAGCAGTTACGTCCTAGCGGGAGGAGATGAGCAGTTCTTC.

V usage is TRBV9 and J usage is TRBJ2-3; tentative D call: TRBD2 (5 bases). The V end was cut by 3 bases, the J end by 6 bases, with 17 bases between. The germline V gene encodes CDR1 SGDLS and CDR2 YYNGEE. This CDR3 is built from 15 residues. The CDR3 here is CASSAGLANTDTQYF. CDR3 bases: TGTGCCAGCAGCGCTGGGCTAGCAAACACGGATACGCAGTATTTT.

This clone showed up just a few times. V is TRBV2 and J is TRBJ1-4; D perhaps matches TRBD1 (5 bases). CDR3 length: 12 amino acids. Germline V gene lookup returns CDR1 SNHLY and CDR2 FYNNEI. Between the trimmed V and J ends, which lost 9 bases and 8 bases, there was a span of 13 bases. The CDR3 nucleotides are TGTGCCAGTAGGCAGGGAGGAGAAAAACTGTTTTTT. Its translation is CASRQGGEKLFF. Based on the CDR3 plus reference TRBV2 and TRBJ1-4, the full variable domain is EPEVTQTPSHQVTQMGQEVILRCVPISNHLYFYWYRQILGQKVEFLVSFYNNEISEKSEIFDDQFSVERPDGSNFTLKIRSTKLEDSAMYFCASRQGGEKLFFGSGTQLSVL.

The CDR3 DNA is TGTGCCAGCAGTTACGCCCAGGGGGATAGCTCCTACGAGCAGTACTTC. It is translated as CASSYAQGDSSYEQYF. The V call is TRBV6-6, the J call TRBJ2-7; TRBD1 aligns across 7 bases. Germline CDR1 is MNHNY and CDR2 is SVGAGI (reference sequence). The CDR3 sequence is 16 residues long. Trimming at V came to 2 bases and at J to 0 bases, leaving 7 bases not matched to a gene.

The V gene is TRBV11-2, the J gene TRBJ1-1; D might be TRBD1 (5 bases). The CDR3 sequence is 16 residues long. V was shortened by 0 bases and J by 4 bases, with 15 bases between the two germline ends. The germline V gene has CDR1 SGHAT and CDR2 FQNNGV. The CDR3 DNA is TGTGCCAGCAGCTTAGATCGAGGGGCGCGGGGCACTGAAGCTTTCTTT. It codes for CASSLDRGARGTEAFF.